The clone carrying this T cell receptor beta chain has just a few counts. V shed 3 bases and J 5 bases; nucleotides not matched to a gene: 7. The CDR3 has 14 amino acids. The germline CDR1 and CDR2 sequences are DFQATT and SNEGSKA (reference sequence). From the 5' RACE reads, TCRdb called clonotypes with MiXCR, one entry per CDR3 protein. Among 200,000 to 250,000 distinct CDR3 sequences listed, about 10% were seen once. These data are taken from a study of identical twins. The sequence was collected from a man in his forties or fifties in good health. The sequenced sample was memory T cells sorted from blood. The chain has TRBV20-1 and TRBJ1-2; 9 bases are a match to TRBD1. DNA of the CDR3: TGCAGTGCTAGTGGACAGGGGCGCGAATATGGCTACACCTTC. Amino acids: CSASGQGREYGYTF.